A single sample is the source of the 14 T cell receptor beta chains below, sequenced in a study of T cell repertoires in cytomegalovirus infection. TCRdb reanalysed the reads using MiXCR and keeps one entry per CDR3 protein. The table has 150,000 to 200,000 distinct CDR3 sequences, roughly 30% seen once. The sequenced sample consisted of PBMCs. Source of these receptors: a human donor in good health (CMV status not recorded). Some clones in this sample may be carry-over from other donors' samples.

This clonotype came up a few times. The chain links TRBV12-3 or TRBV12-4 to TRBJ1-4; unclear D gene. Trimming cost V 1 base and J 0 bases, with 3 bases left between them. This CDR3 comprises 14 residues. CDR3 protein: CASSLVPTNEKLFF. The CDR3 DNA follows: TGTGCCAGCAGTTTAGTGCCAACTAATGAAAAACTGTTTTTT.

The chain recombines TRBV20-1 with TRBJ1-3; D may be TRBD1 (5 bases). V lost 3 bases and J lost 4, with 13 bases in between. The CDR3 extends over 14 amino acids. CDR1 is DFQATT and CDR2 is SNEGSKA in the germline V gene (reference sequence). Here the CDR3 reads CSASPPGSGNTIYF. The CDR3 DNA reads TGCAGTGCTAGTCCACCAGGGTCCGGAAACACCATATATTTT.

The V call is TRBV6-6, the J call TRBJ1-5; D might be TRBD1 (6 bases). Trimming removed 2 bases at V and 3 bases at J, with 11 bases between. CDR3 length: 15 amino acids. CDR1 and CDR2 from the germline V gene are MNHNY and SVGAGI (reference sequence). The CDR3 reads CASSYLRTDNQPQHF. The CDR3 DNA follows: TGTGCCAGCAGTTACCTTCGGACAGACAATCAGCCCCAGCATTTT.

This clonotype has only a few counts. The rearrangement links TRBV9 to TRBJ1-6; D call uncertain. This CDR3 spans 15 amino acids. CDR1 and CDR2 (germline): SGDLS, YYNGEE. V was pared by 4 bases and J by 7 bases, with 15 bases between. The CDR3, as DNA: TGTGCCAGCAGCAAGGTGGATTTCTCAAATTCACCCCTCCACTTT. Amino acid sequence: CASSKVDFSNSPLHF.

In this sample, this clonotype turned up a few times. The chain couples TRBV5-1 to TRBJ2-7; D possibly corresponds to TRBD1 (6 bases). The ends were cut back, 1 base at V and 2 bases at J, with 13 bases in the middle. CDR1 is SGHRS, CDR2 YFSETQ, per germline. The CDR3 runs to 15 residues. This CDR3 reads CASSLWWTEAYEQYF. The CDR3 nucleotides read TGCGCCAGCAGCTTGTGGTGGACAGAAGCCTACGAGCAGTACTTC.

This clonotype was recorded at least ten times. The chain couples TRBV28 to TRBJ1-1; 7 nucleotides align to TRBD1. Germline V gene sequence: CDR1 MDHEN, CDR2 SYDVKM. V was pared by 4 bases and J by 5 bases, with 4 bases of the junction left unmatched. This CDR3 has 13 amino acids. DNA for the CDR3: TGTGCCAGCAGTTCCGGACAGGTTACTGAAGCTTTCTTT. It specifies CASSSGQVTEAFF.

This clonotype was picked up one time. The chain uses TRBV29-1 and TRBJ2-1; 7 bases are a match to TRBD2. The CDR3 is 15 amino acids. The J segment lost 7 bases and the V segment lost 4 bases, leaving 13 bases of the junction unmatched. Germline values: CDR1 SQVTM, CDR2 ANQGSEA. This CDR3 reads CSVGASSGRWNEQFF. The DNA for the CDR3 is TGCAGCGTTGGGGCCTCTTCCGGGAGGTGGAATGAGCAGTTCTTC.

The sample holds a few counts of this clonotype. The chain is built from TRBV27 and TRBJ1-1, with TRBD1 matching 8 bases. The ends lost 8 bases at V and 5 bases at J; junction bases unmatched: 22. This CDR3 has 18 residues. CDR1 MNHEY and CDR2 SMNVEV come from the germline V gene (reference sequence). DNA for the CDR3: TGTGCCAGCTTTCGATCCGACAGGGGACTTCCAAGGGATACTGAAGCTTTCTTT. It translates to CASFRSDRGLPRDTEAFF.

The chain combines TRBV7-9 with TRBJ1-2; 7 bases line up with TRBD1. This CDR3 comprises 14 residues. V lost 5 bases and J lost 4; bases outside the gene matches: 7. The germline gives CDR1 SEHNR, CDR2 FQNEAQ (reference sequence). The CDR3 bases are TGTGCCAGCAGCCCAGGGGACAGCGGCTATGGCTACACCTTC. This codes for CASSPGDSGYGYTF.

The chain joins TRBV12-3 or TRBV12-4 to TRBJ2-3; D ambiguous. The CDR3 loop spans 10 amino acids. V lost 3 bases and J 7 bases, leaving 2 bases between the germline ends. CDR3 DNA sequence: TGTGCCAGCAGTTTCCATACGCAGTATTTT. Its protein is CASSFHTQYF.

V gene TRBV18 combines with J gene TRBJ1-1; tentatively, D is TRBD1 (6 bases). Germline V gives CDR1 KGHSH, CDR2 LQKENI. This CDR3 is built from 15 residues. V lost 4 bases and J 3 bases, leaving 15 bases between the germline ends. The CDR3: CASSHETGLYTEAFF. The CDR3 region has the DNA TGTGCCAGCTCACACGAGACAGGACTTTACACTGAAGCTTTCTTT.

This clonotype was observed a few times. The chain joins TRBV7-2 to TRBJ1-2; D gene ambiguous. Between the trimmed V and J ends, which lost 4 bases and 3 bases, there was a span of 12 bases. Germline CDR1 SGHTA, CDR2 FQGNSA. The CDR3 totals 14 residues. CDR3 nucleotides: TGTGCCAGCAGCTCAAAAGCGGATTACTATGGCTACACCTTC. Protein sequence: CASSSKADYYGYTF.

This clonotype was seen at least ten times. The gene calls are TRBV19 and TRBJ1-1; TRBD1 agrees at 7 bases. After removal of 3 bases from V and 5 bases from J, the junction contained 21 bases not matched to a gene. This CDR3 contains 19 residues. The germline CDR1 and CDR2 sequences are LNHDA and SQIVND (reference sequence). CDR3 sequence: CASSIGRGATGWFGTEAFF. CDR3 nucleotide sequence: TGTGCCAGTAGTATTGGGAGAGGAGCGACAGGGTGGTTCGGAACTGAAGCTTTCTTT.

This clonotype showed up just a few times. The J gene is TRBJ2-7, the V gene TRBV6-6; 7 nucleotides align to TRBD1. The CDR3 length is 14 residues. Trimming removed 6 bases from V and 0 bases from J; junction bases left unmatched: 5. In germline, CDR1 is MNHNY, CDR2 SVGAGI (reference sequence). In nucleotides, the CDR3 is TGTGCCAGCAGGGAGGACAGGAGCTCCTACGAGCAGTACTTC. Translating gives CASREDRSSYEQYF.